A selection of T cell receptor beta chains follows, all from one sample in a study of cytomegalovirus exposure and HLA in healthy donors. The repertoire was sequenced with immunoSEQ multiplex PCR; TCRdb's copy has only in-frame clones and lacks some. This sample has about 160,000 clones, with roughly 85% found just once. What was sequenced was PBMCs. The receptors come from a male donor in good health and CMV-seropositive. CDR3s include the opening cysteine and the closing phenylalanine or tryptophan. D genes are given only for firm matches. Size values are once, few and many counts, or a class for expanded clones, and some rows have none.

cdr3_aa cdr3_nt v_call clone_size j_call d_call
CASSSEWQGFSEAFF TGTGCCAGCAGTTCTGAATGGCAGGGGTTTTCTGAAGCTTTCTTT TRBV6-6 NA TRBJ1-1 NA
CASSLSVGGGYGYTF TGTGCCAGCAGTTTATCGGTAGGGGGCGGGTATGGCTACACCTTC TRBV27 NA TRBJ1-2 TRBD1
CASSFSVPGGGNEQFF TGTGCCAGCAGCTTTAGTGTCCCAGGGGGAGGCAATGAGCAGTTCTTC TRBV7-9 NA TRBJ2-1 NA
CAWSPGTLNEKLFF TGTGCCTGGAGTCCCGGGACACTTAATGAAAAACTGTTTTTT TRBV30 NA TRBJ1-4 NA
CASSARGMGNEKLFF TGTGCCAGTAGTGCAAGGGGTATGGGGAATGAAAAACTGTTTTTT TRBV19 NA TRBJ1-4 NA
CASSAFKAATEAFF TGCGCCAGCAGCGCCTTTAAGGCGGCGACTGAAGCTTTCTTT TRBV5-1 NA TRBJ1-1 NA
CAISGGSSGNTIYF TGTGCCATCAGTGGGGGCAGCTCTGGAAACACCATATATTTT TRBV10-3 NA TRBJ1-3 NA
CASSVQTGSDEQYF TGTGCCAGCAGCGTGCAGACAGGGTCGGACGAGCAGTACTTC TRBV9 NA TRBJ2-7 TRBD1
CASSYLADDQPQHF TGTGCCAGCAGTTACCTAGCAGACGATCAGCCCCAGCATTTT TRBV6-5 once TRBJ1-5 NA
CASSSTGGNDGYTF TGTGCCAGCAGCTCAACAGGGGGCAACGATGGCTACACCTTC TRBV7-9 NA TRBJ1-2 TRBD1
CASGWAGNEKLFF TGTGCCAGTGGTTGGGCAGGGAATGAAAAACTGTTTTTT TRBV27 NA TRBJ1-4 NA
CASSGRAGTGGFRLKSPLHF TGCGCCAGCAGTGGCCGAGCCGGGACAGGGGGCTTTCGGTTAAAGTCACCCCTCCACTTT TRBV10-2 few TRBJ1-6 TRBD1
CASSMLSGTGQETQYF TGTGCCAGCAGCATGCTCTCCGGGACAGGGCAAGAGACCCAGTACTTC TRBV5-4 NA TRBJ2-5 TRBD1
CASSLPTENTEAFF TGTGCCAGCAGCTTACCGACAGAAAACACTGAAGCTTTCTTT TRBV7-8 NA TRBJ1-1 NA
CASSLTGRLNTGELFF TGCGCCAGCAGTCTTACAGGGCGCTTAAACACCGGGGAGCTGTTTTTT TRBV10-1 NA TRBJ2-2 NA
CASSFPGGAKNIQYF TGTGCCAGCAGTTTCCCTGGCGGAGCCAAAAACATTCAGTACTTC TRBV28 NA TRBJ2-4 NA
CASSLVDRDGYGYTF TGTGCCAGCAGCTTAGTAGACAGGGATGGATATGGCTACACCTTC TRBV7-9 NA TRBJ1-2 TRBD1
CASSPTGEGPFSPLHF TGTGCCAGCAGCCCGACAGGGGAGGGCCCGTTTTCACCCCTCCACTTT TRBV11-2 NA TRBJ1-6 TRBD1
CASSQGDRGGYTF TGCGCCAGCAGCCAAGGGGACAGGGGTGGCTACACCTTC TRBV4-1 NA TRBJ1-2 TRBD1
CASSQRQLPLHF TGTGCCAGCAGCCAGAGGCAGTTACCCCTCCACTTT TRBV14 few TRBJ1-6 NA
CASSRTSGGTGELFF TGTGCCAGCAGCCGGACTAGCGGGGGCACCGGGGAGCTGTTTTTT TRBV28 NA TRBJ2-2 TRBD2
CASSLAEVGRKHSPLHF TGTGCCAGCAGCTTAGCGGAGGTAGGCCGGAAACATTCACCCCTCCACTTT TRBV7-6 once TRBJ1-6 NA
CASSTGLAGATNTGELFF TGCGCCAGCAGCACGGGACTAGCGGGGGCAACGAACACCGGGGAGCTGTTTTTT TRBV5-1 NA TRBJ2-2 TRBD2
CASSQDVALSEQYF TGCGCCAGCAGCCAAGATGTAGCCTTGTCCGAGCAGTACTTC TRBV4-3 NA TRBJ2-7 NA
CASSLHTGETQYF TGTGCCAGCAGCTTACACACAGGAGAGACCCAGTACTTC TRBV7-2 NA TRBJ2-5 NA
CASMGRTAEQFF TGTGCCAGCATGGGTCGGACAGCTGAGCAGTTCTTC TRBV11-2 NA TRBJ2-1 NA
CASSLTDYYGYTF TGCGCCAGCAGCTTGACAGATTACTATGGCTACACCTTC TRBV5-1 NA TRBJ1-2 NA
CASSSKGTRGSGANVLTF TGTGCCAGCAGTTCGAAAGGGACTAGAGGCTCTGGGGCCAACGTCCTGACTTTC TRBV27 NA TRBJ2-6 TRBD2
CASSQVDREGYTF TGTGCCAGCAGCCAAGTCGACAGGGAAGGCTACACCTTC TRBV14 NA TRBJ1-2 TRBD1
CASRLLAGGSYEQYF TGTGCCAGCAGGCTACTAGCGGGGGGGTCCTACGAGCAGTACTTC TRBV6-5 once TRBJ2-7 TRBD2
CASSEIDGNTIYF TGCGCCAGCAGTGAGATAGATGGAAACACCATATATTTT TRBV10-2 NA TRBJ1-3 NA
CASRALGVNQPQHF TGTGCCAGCAGAGCCCTCGGGGTCAATCAGCCCCAGCATTTT TRBV28 NA TRBJ1-5 NA
CASLTGSYNEQFF TGTGCCAGCTTGACTGGTTCCTACAATGAGCAGTTCTTC TRBV6-6 once TRBJ2-1 NA
CASSLGLPGSEKLFF TGTGCCAGCAGCTTGGGCCTACCGGGAAGTGAAAAACTGTTTTTT TRBV11-2 NA TRBJ1-4 NA
CASSTEDTEAFF TGTGCCAGCAGCACGGAGGACACTGAAGCTTTCTTT TRBV9 NA TRBJ1-1 NA
CASRTGGFSNQPQHF TGTGCCAGTAGGACTGGGGGGTTTAGCAATCAGCCCCAGCATTTT TRBV19 once TRBJ1-5 NA
CASSLQGSSSGNTIYF TGTGCCAGCAGCTTACAGGGGTCAAGCTCTGGAAACACCATATATTTT TRBV7-2 NA TRBJ1-3 NA
CASSYTRNYGYTF TGTGCCAGCAGCTACACACGTAACTATGGCTACACCTTC TRBV6-6 once TRBJ1-2 NA
CASSGETGDGYTF TGTGCCAGCAGCGGGGAAACAGGGGATGGCTACACCTTC TRBV7-9 NA TRBJ1-2 TRBD1
CASSGGFITGFNYGYTF TGTGCCAGCAGCGGCGGGTTTATAACCGGGTTCAACTATGGCTACACCTTC TRBV9 few TRBJ1-2 NA
CASSLTGGTEAFF TGTGCCAGCAGCCTGACAGGCGGTACTGAAGCTTTCTTT TRBV7-2 once TRBJ1-1 NA
CASSHASLIGGGETQYF TGCGCCAGCAGCCATGCTTCACTTATAGGGGGGGGAGAGACCCAGTACTTC TRBV4-1 once TRBJ2-5 NA
CASSLGILAGVNTGELFF TGTGCCAGCAGTTTAGGCATCCTAGCGGGAGTCAACACCGGGGAGCTGTTTTTT TRBV28 NA TRBJ2-2 TRBD2
CASSEEVRRDTQYF TGTGCCAGCAGTGAAGAGGTTAGACGGGATACGCAGTATTTT TRBV25-1 NA TRBJ2-3 NA
CASSPGAGGSYGYTF TGCGCCAGCAGCCCGGGGGCAGGGGGTTCCTATGGCTACACCTTC TRBV5-1 NA TRBJ1-2 TRBD1
CASSQPPAGQGTGELFF TGCGCCAGCAGCCAACCCCCGGCGGGGCAGGGCACCGGGGAGCTGTTTTTT TRBV4-3 NA TRBJ2-2 NA